One and the same sample provided the 25 T cell receptor beta chains below, sequenced in a study of CD8 T cells in Susac syndrome. Random hexamers were used to reverse transcribe the RNA input (about 0.5 to 1 ug). TCRdb re-derived calls from the immunoSEQ multiplex PCR reads in MiXCR, one entry per CDR3 protein. The sample gives around 200,000 distinct CDR3 sequences, about 94% of which show up once; approximately 0.099% is in the top ten. Sequenced sample: CD4+ T cells from PBMCs. These receptors came from a human donor with Susac syndrome.

This clonotype was counted between two and nine times. This CDR3 is CSARDRGYEQYF. CDR3 bases: TGCAGCGCCCGGGACAGAGGCTACGAGCAGTACTTC. The V and J genes are TRBV29-1 and TRBJ2-7; 7 positions match TRBD1. CDR3 length: 12 residues. Germline-derived CDR1 and CDR2 are SQVTM and ANQGSEA. J was trimmed by 3 bases and V by 7 bases; bases with no gene match: 6.

The chain couples TRBV9 to TRBJ2-5; 8 bases agree with TRBD2. CDR3 length: 15 amino acids. Unmatched junction bases numbered 6, after V lost 0 bases and J lost 5 bases. Germline CDR1 reads SGDLS; CDR2 reads YYNGEE. CDR3 DNA sequence: TGTGCCAGCAGCGTAGCCGGACTAGCAGGGGAGACCCAGTACTTC. Encoded protein: CASSVAGLAGETQYF.

The chain links TRBV27 to TRBJ2-5; 13 bases agree with TRBD2. The V gene's germline CDR1 is MNHEY and CDR2 SMNVEV (reference sequence). V was pared by 4 bases and J by 4 bases, with 12 bases of the junction left unmatched. The CDR3 extends over 18 amino acids. The CDR3 DNA reads TGTGCCAGCAGTTCCCCGGGACTAGCGGGATATAAGGGAGAGACCCAGTACTTC. Translated: CASSSPGLAGYKGETQYF.

The chain employs TRBV5-4 and TRBJ2-3; no clear D gene. V was trimmed by 1 base and J by 0 bases, leaving 9 bases between them. CDR1 SGHNT and CDR2 YYREEE come from the germline V gene (reference sequence). The CDR3 is 15 residues long. CDR3 loop: CASSLSQHSTDTQYF. In nucleotides, the CDR3 is TGTGCCAGCAGCTTGTCTCAGCACAGCACAGATACGCAGTATTTT. The full variable domain, completed using reference TRBV5-4 and TRBJ2-3, is ETGVTQSPTHLIKTRGQQVTLRCSSQSGHNTVSWYQQALGQGPQFIFQYYREEENGRGNFPPRFSGLQFPNYSSELNVNALELDDSALYLCASSLSQHSTDTQYFGPGTRLTVL.

The count of this clonotype is one. CDR3 DNA sequence: TGTGCCTGGAGTCCCGGGACGGAGGGCTATGGAAGCAATCAGCCCCAGCATTTT. This sequence encodes CAWSPGTEGYGSNQPQHF. The chain joins TRBV30 to TRBJ1-5; TRBD1 might be the D (5 bases). With 2 bases removed from V and 1 base from J, the gap between germline ends came to 21 bases. There are 18 residues in the CDR3. Germline V gene sequence: CDR1 GTSNPN, CDR2 SVGIG (reference sequence).

This clonotype was counted a few times. This sequence joins TRBV20-1 and TRBJ2-5; the D gene is possibly TRBD2 (5 bases). The germline V and J ends were trimmed by 1 base and 3 bases, with 6 bases remaining between them. The CDR3 has 12 residues. Germline CDR1 is DFQATT and CDR2 is SNEGSKA (reference sequence). In DNA form, the CDR3 reads TGCAGTGCTAGAGGGGGAGAAGAGACCCAGTACTTC. It yields the protein CSARGGEETQYF.

The rearrangement joins TRBV28 to TRBJ1-1, with D tentatively TRBD1 (5 bases). The CDR3 has 15 amino acids. Between the trimmed V and J ends, which lost 1 base and 4 bases, there was a span of 13 bases. The germline V gene has CDR1 MDHEN and CDR2 SYDVKM. The CDR3 coding sequence is TGTGCCAGCAGTTTATTGTCTGGAGGGGTCACTGAAGCTTTCTTT. Translated, it gives CASSLLSGGVTEAFF.

This chain connects TRBV20-1 to TRBJ1-1; 7 nucleotides line up with TRBD1. J gave up 1 base and V 2 bases, and 4 bases lay outside the gene matches. The CDR3 totals 14 residues. Germline V gives CDR1 DFQATT, CDR2 SNEGSKA (reference sequence). Here the CDR3 DNA reads TGCAGTGCTAGATCCCGGACAGGGAACACTGAAGCTTTCTTT. Translating it yields CSARSRTGNTEAFF.

CDR3 in amino acids: CASTFYGDPGGAFF. CDR3 nucleotides: TGTGCCAGCACCTTTTACGGGGACCCAGGAGGAGCTTTCTTT. This rearrangement joins TRBV2 to TRBJ1-1; D might be TRBD1 (5 bases). Between the trimmed V and J ends, which lost 7 bases and 10 bases, there was a span of 22 bases. This CDR3 is 14 amino acids long. CDR1 is SNHLY and CDR2 is FYNNEI in the germline V gene.

V and J are TRBV20-1 and TRBJ1-1; tentatively, D is TRBD1 (5 bases). Germline CDR1 and CDR2: DFQATT and SNEGSKA (reference sequence). The V end was cut by 2 bases, the J end by 4 bases, with 14 bases between. This CDR3 region has 14 residues. Here the CDR3 reads CSARQGPGGTEAFF. As DNA, the CDR3 is TGCAGTGCTAGACAGGGCCCTGGGGGCACTGAAGCTTTCTTT.

V is TRBV20-1 and J is TRBJ2-7; the D is unclear. CDR3 length: 14 amino acids. In germline, CDR1 is DFQATT, CDR2 SNEGSKA (reference sequence). V gave up 6 bases and J gave up 0 bases, with 15 bases separating them. As DNA, the CDR3 is TGCAGTGCAAGATCGGCAGGTATCTCCTACGAGCAGTACTTC. Its protein product is CSARSAGISYEQYF.

V is TRBV27 and J is TRBJ1-4, with unresolved D. V lost 2 bases and J lost 0, with 4 bases in between. Germline lookup yields CDR1 MNHEY and CDR2 SMNVEV (reference sequence). The CDR3 is made up of 14 amino acids. CDR3 nucleotide sequence: TGTGCCAGCAGTTTAGTCGCAACTAATGAAAAACTGTTTTTT. This sequence encodes CASSLVATNEKLFF.

CDR3 loop: CSAAPLAGGTYEQYF. The CDR3 bases are TGCAGTGCCGCTCCCCTAGCGGGGGGTACCTACGAGCAGTACTTC. The V call is TRBV20-1, the J call TRBJ2-7, with 11 bases matching TRBD2. Trimming took 6 bases from V and 2 from J; bases not matched to a gene: 9. CDR3 length equals 15 residues. CDR1 and CDR2 from the germline V gene are DFQATT and SNEGSKA (reference sequence).

The V gene is TRBV20-1, the J gene TRBJ2-7; perhaps TRBD2 as D (5 bases). Germline assignment: CDR1 DFQATT and CDR2 SNEGSKA (reference sequence). The CDR3 spans 13 residues. V dropped 0 bases and J dropped 3 bases, with 9 bases sitting between them. CDR3 nucleotide sequence: TGCAGTGCTAGAGATTGGACTCACTACGAGCAGTACTTC. Protein: CSARDWTHYEQYF.

The V gene is TRBV3-1, the J gene TRBJ2-7, with 8 bases identical to TRBD2. Trimming cost V 3 bases and J 6 bases; bases outside gene matches: 13. The CDR3 is 16 amino acids. The V gene's germline CDR1 is LGHDT and CDR2 YNNKEL (reference sequence). CDR3 amino acids: CASSHKLAALSGEQYF. For the CDR3, the DNA is TGTGCCAGCAGCCATAAACTAGCGGCTCTTTCCGGCGAGCAGTACTTC.

This clonotype appeared a single time. The chain is built from TRBV27 and TRBJ2-1; 8 positions match TRBD1. V gave up 0 bases and J gave up 10 bases; unmatched junction bases: 8. CDR1 and CDR2 (germline): MNHEY, SMNVEV (reference sequence). The length of the CDR3 is 15 residues. The CDR3 DNA reads TGTGCCAGCAGTTTATCCAGGGGGCATGGTTTCGAGCAGTTCTTC. As protein: CASSLSRGHGFEQFF.

The chain recombines TRBV29-1 with TRBJ2-2; D is uncertain. Germline V lookup: CDR1 SQVTM, CDR2 ANQGSEA. The CDR3 is 11 amino acids. Trimming shortened V by 7 bases and J by 7 bases, and 10 bases separated the two germline ends. CDR3 in amino acids: CSASNFGELFF. DNA of the CDR3: TGCAGCGCCTCCAATTTCGGGGAGCTGTTTTTT.

The chain joins TRBV2 to TRBJ2-5; a possible D gene is TRBD2 (6 bases). CDR3 length: 13 amino acids. V lost 7 bases and J lost 4, with 13 bases in between. Germline-derived CDR1 and CDR2 are SNHLY and FYNNEI. DNA of the CDR3: TGTGCCAGCACCCGGGACTCAGGAGAGACCCAGTACTTC. Protein product: CASTRDSGETQYF.

The chain has TRBV12-3 or TRBV12-4 and TRBJ2-4; a possible D gene is TRBD1 (5 bases). This CDR3 spans 17 amino acids. V was shortened by 6 bases and J by 1 base, with 19 bases between the two germline ends. CDR3 sequence (DNA): TGTGCCAGCAGCCTTACTAAGGGGATGGTGGCCAAAAACATTCAGTACTTC. Amino acid sequence: CASSLTKGMVAKNIQYF.

V and J are TRBV29-1 and TRBJ2-7; D unclear. Per germline, CDR1 SQVTM and CDR2 ANQGSEA. This CDR3 contains 11 residues. Trimming left V 0 bases short and J 10 bases short, with 10 bases between. CDR3 DNA: TGCAGCGTTGAAGACCGCACTCCACAGTACTTC. Protein sequence: CSVEDRTPQYF.

CDR3 protein: CASGPTGLRREKLFF. The CDR3 nucleotides are TGTGCTAGTGGACCCACAGGCCTCAGACGAGAAAAACTGTTTTTT. This chain connects TRBV12-5 to TRBJ1-4, with D perhaps matching TRBD1 (5 bases). The CDR3 extends over 15 amino acids. Germline V gene data show CDR1 as LGHNT and CDR2 as FRNRAP. V lost 6 bases, J lost 8 bases, and 19 bases lay in between.

The chain is built from TRBV29-1 and TRBJ2-3; D uncertain. Between the trimmed V and J ends, which lost 6 bases and 0 bases, there was a span of 13 bases. Per germline, CDR1 SQVTM and CDR2 ANQGSEA. This CDR3 is built from 14 residues. CDR3 in amino acids: CSVTPPISTDTQYF. CDR3 DNA: TGCAGCGTAACCCCTCCCATAAGCACAGATACGCAGTATTTT.

The rearrangement links TRBV5-1 to TRBJ2-3, with D possibly being TRBD1 (5 bases). Trimming stripped 1 base from V and 2 bases from J, with 14 bases between. The CDR3 has 16 residues. Germline CDR1 reads SGHRS; CDR2 reads YFSETQ. Here the CDR3 DNA reads TGCGCCAGCAGCTTGACGAGACAGTCAGACACAGATACGCAGTATTTT. Translated, it gives CASSLTRQSDTDTQYF.

This chain joins TRBV20-1 and TRBJ1-1; the match to TRBD1 covers 8 bases. V lost 6 bases and J lost 1; bases outside the gene matches: 10. The CDR3 is 15 residues long. Germline V gives CDR1 DFQATT, CDR2 SNEGSKA (reference sequence). The CDR3, as DNA: TGCAGTGCCCGAGCGGCAGGGGGCGCGAACACTGAAGCTTTCTTT. Amino acid sequence: CSARAAGGANTEAFF.

The V call is TRBV25-1, the J call TRBJ2-5; 7 bases are shared with TRBD2. Germline V CDR1 and CDR2: MGHDK, SYGVNS. V shed 1 base and J 5 bases; nucleotides not matched to a gene: 7. The CDR3 sequence is 15 residues long. The CDR3 spells CASSESGLGGETQYF. The CDR3 DNA follows: TGTGCCAGCAGTGAATCTGGTTTGGGAGGGGAGACCCAGTACTTC.